This T cell receptor (beta chain) emerged from a study of siplizumab effects on memory and regulatory T cells. CDR1 and CDR2 from the germline V gene are MNHEY and SVGAGI. CDR3 length equals 12 residues. The germline V and J ends were trimmed by 4 bases and 5 bases, with 9 bases remaining between them. Repertoires were generated with immunoSEQ multiplex PCR, while TCRdb's copy carries only in-frame clones and drops some. The data show 85,000 to 130,000 clones, about 91% seen once. What was sequenced was CD4+ T cells sorted from blood. The receptor was derived from a human donor in good health. Some clones in this sample may be carry-over from other donors' samples. The rearrangement joins TRBV6-5 to TRBJ2-7, with D hard to call. The CDR3, as DNA: TGTGCCAGCAGTTCCACTTTCAACGAGCAGTACTTC. Translation: CASSSTFNEQYF.